This TCR beta chain was obtained from a study of blood T cell repertoires in COVID-19. Study-level information: The samples span acute and convalescent COVID-19 from the United States, Italy and Spain. The analysed material was cDNA or gDNA that came from T cells, B-cell-depleted T cells, or PBMCs.

Original methodology: Amplification from reference gene primers served as the basis for estimated nucleated cell counts. Measured with immunoSEQ multiplex PCR; TCRdb has only the in-frame clones, and not every one. V and J calls and clone size are copied from that table; D and trimming were computed from the DNA. The profile shows fewer than 250,000 clones, about nine tenths of them singletons. Trimming removed 6 bases from V and 8 bases from J, with 10 bases in between. Per the germline V gene, CDR1 is SQVTM and CDR2 is ANQGSEA. The CDR3 covers 11 residues. What was sequenced was peripheral blood. The rearrangement joins TRBV29-1 to TRBJ2-2, with D unresolved. The receptor was derived from a woman aged 60 to 75 with acute or convalescent COVID-19. The CDR3 region is CSVPVQGELFF. The CDR3 bases are TGCAGCGTCCCCGTTCAGGGGGAGCTGTTTTTT.